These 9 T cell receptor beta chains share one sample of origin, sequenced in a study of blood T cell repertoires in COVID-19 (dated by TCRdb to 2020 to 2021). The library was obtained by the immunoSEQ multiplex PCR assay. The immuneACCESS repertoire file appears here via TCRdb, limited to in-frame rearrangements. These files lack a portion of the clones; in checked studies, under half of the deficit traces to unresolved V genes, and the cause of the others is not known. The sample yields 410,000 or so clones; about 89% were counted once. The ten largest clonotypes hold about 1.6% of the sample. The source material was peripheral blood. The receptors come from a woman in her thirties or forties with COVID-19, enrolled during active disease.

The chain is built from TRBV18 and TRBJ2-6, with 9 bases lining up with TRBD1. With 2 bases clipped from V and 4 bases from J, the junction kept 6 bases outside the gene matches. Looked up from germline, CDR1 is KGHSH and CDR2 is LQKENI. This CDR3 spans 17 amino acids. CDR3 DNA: TGTGCCAGCTCACCATCGACAGGGGGTTCAGGGGCCAACGTCCTGACTTTC. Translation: CASSPSTGGSGANVLTF.

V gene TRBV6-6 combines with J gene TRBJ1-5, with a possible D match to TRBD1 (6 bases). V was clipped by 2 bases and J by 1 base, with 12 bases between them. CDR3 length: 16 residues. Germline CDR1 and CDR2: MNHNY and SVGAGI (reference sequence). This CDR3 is CASSYLGGQSNQPQHF. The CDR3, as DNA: TGTGCCAGCAGTTACCTCGGGGGGCAAAGCAATCAGCCCCAGCATTTT.

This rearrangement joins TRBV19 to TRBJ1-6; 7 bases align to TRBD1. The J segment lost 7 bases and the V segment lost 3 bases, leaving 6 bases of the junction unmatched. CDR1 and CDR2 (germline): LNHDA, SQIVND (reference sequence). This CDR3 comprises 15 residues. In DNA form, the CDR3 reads TGTGCCAGTAGTATCGAGGGACAGAGGAATTCACCCCTCCACTTT. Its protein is CASSIEGQRNSPLHF.

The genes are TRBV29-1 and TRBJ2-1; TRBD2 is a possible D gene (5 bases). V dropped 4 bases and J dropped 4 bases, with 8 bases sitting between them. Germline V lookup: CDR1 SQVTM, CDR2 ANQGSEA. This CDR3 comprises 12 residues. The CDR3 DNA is TGCAGCGTTGTTCGGGATTACAATGAGCAGTTCTTC. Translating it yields CSVVRDYNEQFF.

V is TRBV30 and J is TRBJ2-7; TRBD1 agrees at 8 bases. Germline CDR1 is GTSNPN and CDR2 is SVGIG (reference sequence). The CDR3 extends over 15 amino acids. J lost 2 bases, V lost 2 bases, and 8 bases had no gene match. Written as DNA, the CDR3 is TGTGCCTGGAGTCGGAGAGGGACAGGAACCTACGAGCAGTACTTC. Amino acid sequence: CAWSRRGTGTYEQYF.

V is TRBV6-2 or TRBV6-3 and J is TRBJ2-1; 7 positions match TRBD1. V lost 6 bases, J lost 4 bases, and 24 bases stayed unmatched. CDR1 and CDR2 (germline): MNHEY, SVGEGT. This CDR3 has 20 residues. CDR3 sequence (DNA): TGTGCCAGCAGCCGAAGGGACAGCCGAGACGGCCAACACCTTTACAATGAGCAGTTCTTC. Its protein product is CASSRRDSRDGQHLYNEQFF.

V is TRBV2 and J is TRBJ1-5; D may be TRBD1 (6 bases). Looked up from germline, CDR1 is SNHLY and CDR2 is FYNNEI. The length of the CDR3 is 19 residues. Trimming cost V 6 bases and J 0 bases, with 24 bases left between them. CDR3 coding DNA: TGTGCCAGCAGCCCCCTGGCGGGGGGCCAAGTATATAGCAATCAGCCCCAGCATTTT. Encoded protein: CASSPLAGGQVYSNQPQHF.

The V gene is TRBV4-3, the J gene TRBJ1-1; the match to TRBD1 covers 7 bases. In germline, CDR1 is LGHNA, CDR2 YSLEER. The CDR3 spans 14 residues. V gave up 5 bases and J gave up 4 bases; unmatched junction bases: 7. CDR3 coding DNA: TGCGCCAGCAGCGCGGAGGGGGCGAGCACTGAAGCTTTCTTT. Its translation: CASSAEGASTEAFF.

As DNA, the CDR3 is TGTGCCTGGAGTGGGAGTCTAAGATCCTACGAGCAGTACTTC. Translation gives CAWSGSLRSYEQYF. The chain uses TRBV30 and TRBJ2-7; unclear D gene. CDR1 is GTSNPN, CDR2 SVGIG, per germline (reference sequence). Deletions cut 1 base from V and 1 base from J, with 11 bases between. The CDR3 is 14 residues long.